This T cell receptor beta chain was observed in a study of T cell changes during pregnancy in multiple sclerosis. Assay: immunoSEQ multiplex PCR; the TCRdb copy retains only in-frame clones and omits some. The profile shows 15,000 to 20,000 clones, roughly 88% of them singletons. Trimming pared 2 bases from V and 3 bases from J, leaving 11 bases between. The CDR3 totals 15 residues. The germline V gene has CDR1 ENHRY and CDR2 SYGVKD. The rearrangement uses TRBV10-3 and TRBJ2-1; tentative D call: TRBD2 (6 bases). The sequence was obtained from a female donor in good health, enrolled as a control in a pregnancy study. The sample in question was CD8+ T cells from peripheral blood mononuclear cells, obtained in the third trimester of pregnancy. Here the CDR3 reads CAISEPGGDYNEQFF. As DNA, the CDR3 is TGTGCCATCAGTGAGCCAGGAGGGGACTACAATGAGCAGTTCTTC.